These 24 T cell receptor beta chains originate from one sample sequenced in a study of blood T cell repertoires in COVID-19. Measured with immunoSEQ multiplex PCR; TCRdb has only the in-frame clones, and not every one. This sample has fewer than 250,000 clones, with 75% to 85% found just once. The sequenced material came from peripheral blood. These receptors originate from a human donor in a cohort sampled during active COVID-19.

V gene TRBV6-6 combines with J gene TRBJ2-1, with TRBD1 matching 7 bases. The CDR3 is 14 residues long. V lost 6 bases, J lost 9 bases, and 11 bases stayed unmatched. Germline V gives CDR1 MNHNY, CDR2 SVGAGI (reference sequence). CDR3 bases: TGTGCCAGCAGCCCCCGACAGGGTAACCCTGAGCAGTTCTTC. Translating it yields CASSPRQGNPEQFF.

This rearrangement joins TRBV19 to TRBJ1-2; D might be TRBD1 (6 bases). Trimming took off 4 bases at V and 8 bases at J, with 11 bases between the two ends. There are 12 residues in the CDR3. Germline lookup yields CDR1 LNHDA and CDR2 SQIVND (reference sequence). The CDR3: CASSKGVQGYTF. The CDR3 nucleotides read TGTGCCAGTAGTAAGGGGGTCCAAGGCTACACCTTC.

The chain has TRBV29-1 and TRBJ2-1; D remains ambiguous. This CDR3 spans 13 amino acids. The V end was cut by 0 bases, the J end by 11 bases, with 14 bases between. Germline CDR1 is SQVTM and CDR2 is ANQGSEA. CDR3 nucleotides: TGCAGCGTTGAAGAGACCAGAACGGGTCAGCAGTTCTTC. It encodes CSVEETRTGQQFF.

This sequence joins TRBV5-8 and TRBJ1-2, with D unclear. CDR3 length: 12 residues. With 2 bases removed from V and 7 bases from J, the gap between germline ends came to 9 bases. Germline loops: CDR1 SGHTS, CDR2 YDEGEE. As DNA, the CDR3 is TGTGCCAGCAGCTTTGGAGGGTCTGGCTACACCTTC. Translated: CASSFGGSGYTF.

The chain employs TRBV7-3 and TRBJ2-1; D gene ambiguous. Germline V gives CDR1 SGHTA, CDR2 FQGTGA. The CDR3 is 14 residues long. The germline V and J ends were trimmed by 5 bases and 6 bases, with 14 bases remaining between them. CDR3 sequence: CASSQEAVGNEQFF. The CDR3, as DNA: TGTGCCAGCAGCCAGGAAGCCGTAGGCAATGAGCAGTTCTTC.

The genes are TRBV5-1 and TRBJ2-2; TRBD2 aligns across 14 bases. Germline V gene sequence: CDR1 SGHRS, CDR2 YFSETQ. The CDR3 covers 17 residues. J was trimmed by 5 bases and V by 3 bases; bases with no gene match: 6. The CDR3 DNA reads TGCGCCAGCAGCTCACGGGGACTAGCGGGAGTGACCGGGGAGCTGTTTTTT. Protein product: CASSSRGLAGVTGELFF.

This clone was counted a few times. The chain joins TRBV15 to TRBJ1-5, with D possibly TRBD1 on 6 matching bases. This CDR3 has 15 amino acids. The V end was cut by 0 bases, the J end by 7 bases, with 13 bases between. Germline loops: CDR1 LNHNV, CDR2 YYDKDF (reference sequence). CDR3 sequence reads: CATSRDQGQGQPQHF. The CDR3 nucleotides read TGTGCCACCAGCAGAGATCAGGGGCAGGGGCAGCCCCAGCATTTT. Full variable domain (remainder filled in from reference TRBV15 and TRBJ1-5): DAMVIQNPRYQVTQFGKPVTLSCSQTLNHNVMYWYQQKSSQAPKLLFHYYDKDFNNEADTPDNFQSRRPNTSFCFLDIRSPGLGDTAMYLCATSRDQGQGQPQHFGDGTRLSIL.

The V and J genes are TRBV10-3 and TRBJ1-6, with D possibly TRBD1 on 5 matching bases. Germline V gene lookup returns CDR1 ENHRY and CDR2 SYGVKD. V lost 8 bases to trimming and J lost 7 bases, with 9 bases between them. The CDR3 has 12 residues. The chain's CDR3 is CAISQGNSPLHF. The CDR3 DNA sequence: TGTGCCATCTCGCAGGGAAATTCACCCCTCCACTTT.

The V call is TRBV19, the J call TRBJ1-1, with TRBD1 matching 10 bases. The germline V gene encodes CDR1 LNHDA and CDR2 SQIVND (reference sequence). This CDR3 has 17 residues. The ends lost 3 bases at V and 1 base at J; junction bases unmatched: 8. CDR3 region: CASSMDRGGQGNTEAFF. Here the CDR3 DNA reads TGTGCCAGTAGTATGGACAGGGGGGGACAGGGGAACACTGAAGCTTTCTTT.

The chain is built from TRBV5-4 and TRBJ1-6; TRBD1 matches at 10 bases. CDR1 is SGHNT, CDR2 YYREEE, per germline (reference sequence). Unmatched junction bases numbered 8, after V lost 4 bases and J lost 10 bases. The CDR3 totals 15 residues. The CDR3 nucleotides are TGTGCCAGCAGCGACGACAGGGGGCATGGGTCACCCCTCCACTTT. It specifies CASSDDRGHGSPLHF.

The J gene is TRBJ1-1, the V gene TRBV19; D might be TRBD1 (5 bases). The CDR3 extends over 14 amino acids. Germline lookup yields CDR1 LNHDA and CDR2 SQIVND (reference sequence). The V end was cut by 7 bases, the J end by 1 base, with 13 bases between. The CDR3 reads CASIRGGQNTEAFF. The CDR3 DNA reads as TGTGCCAGTATTAGGGGCGGACAGAACACTGAAGCTTTCTTT.

DNA of the CDR3: TGCGCCAGCGCCCGGATGGACAGGCCAGCCTACGAGCAGTACTTC. Protein sequence: CASARMDRPAYEQYF. The chain carries TRBV5-1 and TRBJ2-7, with TRBD1 matching over 7 bases. The CDR3 runs 15 residues. CDR1 is SGHRS and CDR2 is YFSETQ in the germline V gene. The ends lost 7 bases at V and 2 bases at J; junction bases unmatched: 12. The entire variable domain, with the rest obtained from reference TRBV5-1 and TRBJ2-7, is as follows: KAGVTQTPRYLIKTRGQQVTLSCSPISGHRSVSWYQQTPGQGLQFLFEYFSETQRNKGNFPGRFSGRQFSNSRSEMNVSTLELGDSALYLCASARMDRPAYEQYFGPGTRLTVT.

This sequence joins TRBV6-6 and TRBJ1-5; TRBD1 matches 10 bases. There are 15 residues in the CDR3. Germline CDR1 reads MNHNY; CDR2 reads SVGAGI (reference sequence). V shed 6 bases, J shed 5 bases, and the junction held 7 bases outside the gene matches. DNA for the CDR3: TGTGCCAGCAGCCGGGACAGGGGCAATTATCAGCCCCAGCATTTT. Protein: CASSRDRGNYQPQHF.

This clone was observed once. The CDR3 coding sequence is TGTGCCACCAGCGGGGGGGGACTAAACAACAATGAGCAGTTCTTC. Translated: CATSGGGLNNNEQFF. The chain joins TRBV15 to TRBJ2-1, with 7 bases that match TRBD2. This CDR3 region has 15 residues. J was trimmed by 5 bases and V by 5 bases; bases with no gene match: 9. CDR1 LNHNV and CDR2 YYDKDF come from the germline V gene (reference sequence).

V and J are TRBV3-1 (or the pseudogene TRBV3-2) and TRBJ2-7; 11 bases align to TRBD2. The CDR3 is 16 residues long. CDR1 LGHDT and CDR2 YNNKEL come from the germline V gene (reference sequence). V was clipped by 4 bases and J by 0 bases; unmatched bases: 5. The CDR3 DNA reads TGTGCCAGCAGCCCCCCCGGGACTAGCGGCTCCTACGAGCAGTACTTC. This encodes CASSPPGTSGSYEQYF.

The chain is built from TRBV10-2 and TRBJ2-5; 7 bases align to TRBD1. This CDR3 has 16 amino acids. The junction had 10 bases not matched to a gene; V was cut back by 2 bases and J by 4 bases. Germline V gene data show CDR1 as WSHSY and CDR2 as SAAADI. The CDR3 bases are TGCGCCAGCAGTGAGGCAGGACAGGTCCGGGGAGAGACCCAGTACTTC. The encoded protein is CASSEAGQVRGETQYF.

The chain employs TRBV4-2 and TRBJ2-7; D ambiguous. The CDR3 consists of 13 residues. The V gene's germline CDR1 is LGHNA and CDR2 YNFKEQ. Trimming cost V 1 base and J 4 bases, with 8 bases left between them. The CDR3, as DNA: TGTGCCAGCAGCCAAGGCCAGTTATACGAGCAGTACTTC. Protein: CASSQGQLYEQYF.

This sequence joins TRBV5-6 and TRBJ2-7; D perhaps matches TRBD2 (5 bases). V was shortened by 4 bases and J by 1 base, with 12 bases between the two germline ends. The CDR3 runs 14 residues. From germline, CDR1 is SGHDT and CDR2 YYEEEE. CDR3 protein: CASSVPGLSYEQYF. The CDR3 region has the DNA TGTGCCAGCAGCGTACCGGGATTGTCCTACGAGCAGTACTTC.

In this sample, this clone turned up a few times. J is TRBJ2-5 and V is TRBV7-6; possible D gene TRBD1, 5 bases. V shed 1 base and J shed 2 bases, with 14 bases lying between them. This CDR3 contains 16 residues. Germline CDR1 SGHVS, CDR2 FNYEAQ. This chain's CDR3 is CASSLVGQGRQETQYF. In DNA form, the CDR3 reads TGTGCCAGCAGCTTAGTGGGGCAGGGTCGACAAGAGACCCAGTACTTC.

The chain carries TRBV12-5 and TRBJ1-3; tentative D call: TRBD1 (5 bases). The V end was cut by 5 bases, the J end by 1 base, with 15 bases between. The CDR3 contains 16 residues. The germline gives CDR1 LGHNT, CDR2 FRNRAP. CDR3 loop: CASGLDSGRSGNTIYF. The CDR3 bases are TGTGCTAGTGGTCTTGACAGCGGGAGGTCTGGAAACACCATATATTTT.

The CDR3 DNA follows: TGTGCCAGCAGAGGACAGGGGGAGGGCCATAACTATGGCTACACCTTC. Translation gives CASRGQGEGHNYGYTF. The J gene is TRBJ1-2, the V gene TRBV6-6, with 10 positions matching TRBD1. This CDR3 is built from 16 residues. CDR1 is MNHNY, CDR2 SVGAGI, per germline (reference sequence). V was pared by 6 bases and J by 1 base, with 8 bases of the junction left unmatched.

This rearrangement joins TRBV18 to TRBJ1-1; unclear D gene. Germline V gene data show CDR1 as KGHSH and CDR2 as LQKENI. Trimming stripped 5 bases from V and 1 base from J, with 5 bases between. The CDR3 contains 12 residues. The CDR3 region has the DNA TGTGCCAGCTCATCATCGAACACTGAAGCTTTCTTT. Translating gives CASSSSNTEAFF. Full variable domain (missing parts from reference TRBV18 and TRBJ1-1): NAGVMQNPRHLVRRRGQEARLRCSPMKGHSHVYWYRQLPEEGLKFMVYLQKENIIDESGMPKERFSAEFPKEGPSILRIQQVVRGDSAAYFCASSSSNTEAFFGQGTRLTVV.

The gene calls are TRBV19 and TRBJ2-1; D is unclear. Per germline, CDR1 LNHDA and CDR2 SQIVND (reference sequence). The CDR3 covers 13 residues. V gave up 4 bases and J gave up 1 base, with 5 bases separating them. CDR3 loop: CASSTGSYNEQFF. The CDR3 region has the DNA TGTGCCAGTAGTACGGGTTCCTACAATGAGCAGTTCTTC.

The gene calls are TRBV13 and TRBJ1-6; D gene uncertain. This CDR3 region has 15 residues. V was clipped by 4 bases and J by 9 bases, with 16 bases between them. Per germline, CDR1 PRHDT and CDR2 FYEKMQ (reference sequence). The CDR3 nucleotides read TGTGCCAGCAGCTCACAGTATCCGGATAGTTCACCCCTCCACTTT. Protein sequence: CASSSQYPDSSPLHF.